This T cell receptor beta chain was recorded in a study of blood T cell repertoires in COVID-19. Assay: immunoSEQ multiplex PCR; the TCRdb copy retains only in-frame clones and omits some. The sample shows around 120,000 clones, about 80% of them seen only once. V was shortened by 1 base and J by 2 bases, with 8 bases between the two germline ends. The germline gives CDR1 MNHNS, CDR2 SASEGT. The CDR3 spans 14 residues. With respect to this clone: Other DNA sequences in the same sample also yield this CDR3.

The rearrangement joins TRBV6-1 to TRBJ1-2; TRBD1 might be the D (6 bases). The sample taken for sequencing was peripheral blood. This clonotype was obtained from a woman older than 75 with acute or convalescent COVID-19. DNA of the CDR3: TGTGCCAGCAGTGAAGGGGGACAAAACTATGGCTACACCTTC. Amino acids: CASSEGGQNYGYTF.